A single sample is the source of the 23 T cell receptor beta chains below, sequenced in a study of beta chain features in type 1 diabetes. Expressed TCRB transcripts were sequenced, since all the RNA that had been isolated was reverse transcribed. Sequencing used immunoSEQ multiplex PCR; TCRdb keeps in-frame clones, though not all of them. The profile shows around 290,000 clones, about 8% of them singletons. The specimen sequenced was central memory CD4+ T cells from blood. These receptors all stem from a woman under 30 in good health.

In this sample, this clone turned up a few times. The rearrangement links TRBV27 to TRBJ2-2, with D possibly matching TRBD1 (5 bases). The length of the CDR3 is 16 residues. The germline gives CDR1 MNHEY, CDR2 SMNVEV (reference sequence). V was pared by 2 bases and J by 5 bases, with 15 bases between. CDR3 in DNA: TGTGCCAGCAGTTTACAGGGTGGGGTCCGGACCGGGGAGCTGTTTTTT. Protein: CASSLQGGVRTGELFF.

This clone was counted a few times. CDR3 sequence: CASSPPGTGYLNEQFF. Written as DNA, the CDR3 is TGTGCCAGCAGTCCCCCCGGGACAGGGTACCTCAATGAGCAGTTCTTC. The genes are TRBV27 and TRBJ2-1; TRBD1 aligns across 9 bases. J lost 6 bases, V lost 5 bases, and 11 bases had no gene match. Germline-derived CDR1 and CDR2 are MNHEY and SMNVEV (reference sequence). The length of the CDR3 is 16 residues.

This chain links TRBV7-2 with TRBJ1-1, with a possible D match to TRBD1 (6 bases). Trimming cost V 4 bases and J 4 bases, with 16 bases left between them. CDR1 SGHTA and CDR2 FQGNSA come from the germline V gene. CDR3 length equals 15 residues. CDR3 region: CASSSRGGLSTEAFF. In DNA form, the CDR3 reads TGTGCCAGCAGCTCCCGCGGGGGGCTGAGCACTGAAGCTTTCTTT.

The CDR3 loop reads CASSLGTLNSPLHF. Written as DNA, the CDR3 is TGTGCCAGCAGCCTAGGGACATTGAATTCACCCCTCCACTTT. V usage is TRBV7-3 and J usage is TRBJ1-6, with D perhaps TRBD1 (6 bases). V lost 5 bases and J 7 bases, leaving 12 bases between the germline ends. Germline V gene data show CDR1 as SGHTA and CDR2 as FQGTGA. This CDR3 comprises 14 residues.

The chain joins TRBV7-8 to TRBJ2-5; D possibly corresponds to TRBD1 (6 bases). The CDR3 loop spans 14 amino acids. V lost 8 bases to trimming and J lost 3 bases, with 16 bases between them. CDR1 and CDR2 (germline): SGHVS, FQNEAQ. The CDR3 region is CASLKPGQKETQYF. Written as DNA, the CDR3 is TGTGCCAGCTTGAAACCGGGACAAAAAGAGACCCAGTACTTC.

This clone occurred a few times. V usage is TRBV7-3 and J usage is TRBJ1-2, with D uncertain. The CDR3 is 15 amino acids. Germline V CDR1 and CDR2: SGHTA, FQGTGA. Between the trimmed V and J ends, which lost 1 base and 2 bases, there was a span of 11 bases. CDR3 loop: CASSLIRLTNYGYTF. As DNA, the CDR3 is TGTGCCAGCAGCTTAATTCGTCTTACCAACTATGGCTACACCTTC. Combining the CDR3 with reference TRBV7-3 and TRBJ1-2 gives the whole variable domain GAGVSQTPSNKVTEKGKYVELRCDPISGHTALYWYRQSLGQGPEFLIYFQGTGAADDSGLPNDRFFAVRPEGSVSTLKIQRTERGDSAVYLCASSLIRLTNYGYTFGSGTRLTVV.

This chain uses TRBV11-3 with TRBJ1-4; D uncertain. This CDR3 region has 14 residues. V gave up 5 bases and J gave up 8 bases, with 15 bases separating them. Germline V lookup: CDR1 SGHNT, CDR2 YENEEA. The CDR3 nucleotides read TGTGCCAGCAGCCCGAGCGGGTATTCGGAAAAACTGTTTTTT. Protein: CASSPSGYSEKLFF.

This chain connects TRBV7-9 to TRBJ2-5; D remains unclear. The assigned J gene may be wrong: the sequence end matches TRBJ2-7 better. Per germline, CDR1 SEHNR and CDR2 FQNEAQ (reference sequence). CDR3 length equals 14 residues. The CDR3 sequence: CASSFGTRTYEQYF. CDR3 nucleotide sequence: TGTGCCAGCAGCTTCGGAACTCGAACCTACGAGCAGTACTTC.

This clone was counted between two and nine times. V is TRBV4-3 and J is TRBJ1-3; possible D gene TRBD1, 6 bases. Trimming took off 3 bases at V and 0 bases at J, with 15 bases between the two ends. CDR3 size: 17 residues. Looked up from germline, CDR1 is LGHNA and CDR2 is YSLEER. In DNA, the CDR3 is TGCGCCAGCAGCCAGACTCCGACAGGTCCCTCTGGAAACACCATATATTTT. Translated, it gives CASSQTPTGPSGNTIYF.

This clone occurred a few times. The chain carries TRBV28 and TRBJ2-2, with a possible D match to TRBD2 (6 bases). Deletions cut 7 bases from V and 1 base from J, with 10 bases between. Germline CDR1 reads MDHEN; CDR2 reads SYDVKM. The length of the CDR3 is 14 residues. CDR3 amino acids: CASTPGLNTGELFF. The CDR3 coding sequence is TGTGCCAGCACTCCGGGACTGAACACCGGGGAGCTGTTTTTT.

The V call is TRBV23-1, the J call TRBJ2-3; the match to TRBD2 covers 7 bases. TRBV23-1 belongs to the ORF category, with a function that is uncertain. Losses at the gene ends were 5 bases for V and 1 base for J; bases not matched to a gene: 12. This CDR3 has 17 amino acids. The CDR3 loop reads CASSYATASGRTDTQYF. Written as DNA, the CDR3 is TGCGCCAGCAGTTATGCCACGGCTAGCGGTCGCACAGATACGCAGTATTTT.

This clone was counted only a few times. The chain is built from TRBV28 and TRBJ2-7, with D perhaps TRBD2 (5 bases). Trimming took 7 bases from V and 3 from J, leaving 13 bases between them. Germline V gene sequence: CDR1 MDHEN, CDR2 SYDVKM. The CDR3 runs 13 residues. In DNA form, the CDR3 reads TGTGCCAGCACCTCGGGGTTGTTCTACGAGCAGTACGTC. Its protein product is CASTSGLFYEQYV.

The table lists this clone with a few counts. The rearrangement uses TRBV7-2 and TRBJ2-7, with a weak D call TRBD2 (6 bases). Germline V lookup: CDR1 SGHTA, CDR2 FQGNSA. V dropped 9 bases and J dropped 8 bases, with 17 bases sitting between them. The CDR3 extends over 12 amino acids. CDR3 nucleotides: TGTGCCAGTAGCGGAACCGTCCCCAAGCAGTACTTC. Protein sequence: CASSGTVPKQYF.

This clone was observed a handful of times. This chain connects TRBV7-2 to TRBJ2-5; a possible D gene is TRBD2 (5 bases). Trimming stripped 7 bases from V and 7 bases from J, with 22 bases between. The V gene's germline CDR1 is SGHTA and CDR2 FQGNSA. The CDR3 is 15 amino acids. CDR3 nucleotides: TGTGCCAGCACCCGGCTGGGTTCAGCGGACGGGACCCAGTACTTC. As protein: CASTRLGSADGTQYF.

J is TRBJ1-2 and V is TRBV2; possibly TRBD1 for D (5 bases). The length of the CDR3 is 15 residues. Germline V gives CDR1 SNHLY, CDR2 FYNNEI. The ends were cut back, 5 bases at V and 4 bases at J, with 17 bases in the middle. CDR3 region: CASSTNAGTGYGYTF. DNA of the CDR3: TGTGCCAGCAGTACCAACGCCGGGACGGGCTATGGCTACACCTTC.

This clone was observed a few times. Its ends do not fully match the called genes, so a read error is possible. This sequence joins TRBV30 and TRBJ1-2; 8 bases are shared with TRBD1. Germline values: CDR1 GTSNPN, CDR2 SVGIG (reference sequence). The CDR3 covers 12 residues. The CDR3 DNA is TGTGCCTGGAGAGCGACCCTGGACAGGGCCGCTTTC. It yields the protein CAWRATLDRAAF.

The chain carries TRBV7-8 and TRBJ2-1; possible D gene TRBD2, 6 bases. The ends were cut back, 5 bases at V and 8 bases at J, with 13 bases in the middle. CDR1 and CDR2 from the germline V gene are SGHVS and FQNEAQ. This CDR3 region has 13 residues. The CDR3: CASSTRLGDEQFF. CDR3 sequence (DNA): TGTGCCAGCAGCACTCGACTAGGAGATGAGCAGTTCTTC.

This clone occurred many times. Other DNA sequences in this specimen translate into the identical CDR3. The rearrangement links TRBV6-6 to TRBJ2-2; D is ambiguous. Per germline, CDR1 MNHNY and CDR2 SVGAGI (reference sequence). V was pared by 4 bases and J by 5 bases, with 5 bases between. The CDR3 loop spans 12 amino acids. CDR3 amino acids: CASSSPTGELFF. CDR3 sequence (DNA): TGTGCCAGCAGTTCACCGACCGGGGAGCTGTTTTTT.

This clone has ten or more counts. This rearrangement joins TRBV4-3 to TRBJ2-7; TRBD2 matches 9 bases. This CDR3 is built from 15 residues. The germline V gene encodes CDR1 LGHNA and CDR2 YSLEER. The V gene end was trimmed by 3 bases and the J gene end by 4 bases; junction bases not matched to a gene: 7. CDR3: CASSQVAGVGYEQYF. The CDR3 region has the DNA TGCGCCAGCAGCCAGGTAGCGGGAGTGGGATACGAGCAGTACTTC.

This clone was counted at least ten times. CDR3 in DNA: TGTGCCAGCAGTGCCCCCGGGGGCCCCCTCCACTTT. Protein sequence: CASSAPGGPLHF. This chain links TRBV27 with TRBJ1-6; TRBD1 is a possible D gene (6 bases). The CDR3 consists of 12 residues. Germline V CDR1 and CDR2: MNHEY, SMNVEV (reference sequence). V was pared by 5 bases and J by 13 bases, with 12 bases between.

The V gene is TRBV2, the J gene TRBJ2-7; tentative D call: TRBD1 (7 bases). Germline V lookup: CDR1 SNHLY, CDR2 FYNNEI. V was cut by 6 bases and J by 1 base, with 16 bases left in between. There are 15 residues in the CDR3. DNA for the CDR3: TGTGCCAGCAGGGGAAGACAGGGAGGTTCCTACGAGCAGTACTTC. This codes for CASRGRQGGSYEQYF. Full variable domain (outside the CDR3, taken from reference TRBV2 and TRBJ2-7): EPEVTQTPSHQVTQMGQEVILRCVPISNHLYFYWYRQILGQKVEFLVSFYNNEISEKSEIFDDQFSVERPDGSNFTLKIRSTKLEDSAMYFCASRGRQGGSYEQYFGPGTRLTVT.

The chain combines TRBV6-5 with TRBJ2-7, with unresolved D. The CDR3 length is 13 residues. Trimming cost V 6 bases and J 1 base, with 10 bases left between them. Per the germline V gene, CDR1 is MNHEY and CDR2 is SVGAGI. The CDR3 coding sequence is TGTGCCAGCAGCAACAGAAAATCCTACGAGCAGTACGTC. This gives the protein CASSNRKSYEQYV.

The chain carries TRBV5-8 and TRBJ2-5; D not resolved. The V end was cut by 1 base, the J end by 1 base, with 5 bases between. CDR3 length equals 13 residues. Per the germline V gene, CDR1 is SGHTS and CDR2 is YDEGEE. The CDR3 region has the DNA TGTGCCAGCAGCTTGTGGCCCCAAGAGACCCAGTACTTC. Translating gives CASSLWPQETQYF.